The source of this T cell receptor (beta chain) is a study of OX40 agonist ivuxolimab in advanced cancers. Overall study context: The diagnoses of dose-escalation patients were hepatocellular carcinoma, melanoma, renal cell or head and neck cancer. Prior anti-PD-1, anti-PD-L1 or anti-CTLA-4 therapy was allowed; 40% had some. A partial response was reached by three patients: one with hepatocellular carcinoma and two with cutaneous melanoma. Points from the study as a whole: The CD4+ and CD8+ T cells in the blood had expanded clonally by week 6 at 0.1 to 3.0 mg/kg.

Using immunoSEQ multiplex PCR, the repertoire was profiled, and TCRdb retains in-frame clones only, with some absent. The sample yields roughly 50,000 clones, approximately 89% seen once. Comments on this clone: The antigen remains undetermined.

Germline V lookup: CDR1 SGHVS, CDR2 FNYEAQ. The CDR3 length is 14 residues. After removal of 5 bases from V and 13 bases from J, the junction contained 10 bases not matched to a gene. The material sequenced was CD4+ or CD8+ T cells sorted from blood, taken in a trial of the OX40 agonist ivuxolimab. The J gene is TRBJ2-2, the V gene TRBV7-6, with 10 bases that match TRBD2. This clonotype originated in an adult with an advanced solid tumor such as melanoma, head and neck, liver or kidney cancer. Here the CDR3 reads CASSPLKSGRGLFF. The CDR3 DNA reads TGTGCCAGCAGCCCCCTTAAAAGCGGGAGGGGGCTGTTTTTT. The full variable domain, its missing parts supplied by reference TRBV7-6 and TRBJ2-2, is GAGVSQSPRYKVTKRGQDVALRCDPISGHVSLYWYRQALGQGPEFLTYFNYEAQQDKSGLPNDRFSAERPEGSISTLTIQRTEQRDSAMYRCASSPLKSGRGLFFGEGSRLTVL.